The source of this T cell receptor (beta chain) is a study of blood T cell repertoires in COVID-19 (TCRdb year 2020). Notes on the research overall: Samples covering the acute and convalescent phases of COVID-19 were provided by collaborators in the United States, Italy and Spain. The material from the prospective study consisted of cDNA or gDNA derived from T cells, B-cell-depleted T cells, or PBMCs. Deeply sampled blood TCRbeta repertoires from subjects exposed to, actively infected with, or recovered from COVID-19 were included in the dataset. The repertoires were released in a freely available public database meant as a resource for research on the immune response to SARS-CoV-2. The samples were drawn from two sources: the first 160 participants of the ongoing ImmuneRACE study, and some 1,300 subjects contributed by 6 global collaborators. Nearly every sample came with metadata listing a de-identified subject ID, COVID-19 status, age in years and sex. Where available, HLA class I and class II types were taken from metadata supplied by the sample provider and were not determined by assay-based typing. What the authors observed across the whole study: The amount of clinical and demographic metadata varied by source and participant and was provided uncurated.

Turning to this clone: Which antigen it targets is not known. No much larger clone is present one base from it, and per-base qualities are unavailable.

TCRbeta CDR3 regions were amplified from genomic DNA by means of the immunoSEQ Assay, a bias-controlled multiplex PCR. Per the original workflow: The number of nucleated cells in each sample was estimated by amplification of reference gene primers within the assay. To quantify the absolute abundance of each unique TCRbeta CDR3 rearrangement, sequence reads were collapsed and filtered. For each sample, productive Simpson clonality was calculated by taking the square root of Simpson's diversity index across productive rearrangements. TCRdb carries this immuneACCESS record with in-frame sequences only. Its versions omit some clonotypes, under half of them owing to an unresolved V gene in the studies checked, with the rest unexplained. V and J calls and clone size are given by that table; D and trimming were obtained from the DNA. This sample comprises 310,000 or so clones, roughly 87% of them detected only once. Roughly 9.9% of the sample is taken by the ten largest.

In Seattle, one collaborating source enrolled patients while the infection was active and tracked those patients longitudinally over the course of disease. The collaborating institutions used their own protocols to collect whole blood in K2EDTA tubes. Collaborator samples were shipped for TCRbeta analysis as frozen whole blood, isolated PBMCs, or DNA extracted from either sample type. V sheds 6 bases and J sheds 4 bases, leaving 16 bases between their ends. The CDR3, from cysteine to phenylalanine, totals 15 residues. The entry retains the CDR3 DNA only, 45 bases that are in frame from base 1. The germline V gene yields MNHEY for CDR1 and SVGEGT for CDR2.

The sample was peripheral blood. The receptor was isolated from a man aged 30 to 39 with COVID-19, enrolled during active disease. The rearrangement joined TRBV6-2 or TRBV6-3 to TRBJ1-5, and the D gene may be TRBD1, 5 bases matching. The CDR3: CASSRYGGRNQPQHF. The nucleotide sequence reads TGTGCCAGCAGCCGCTATGGGGGGAGGAATCAGCCCCAGCATTTT.